This T cell receptor beta chain was retrieved from a study of blood T cells in healthy people across ages. Findings and caveats of the study: The study lacked donor CMV status, which possibly confounded expanded clonotype changes.

For the second PCR, which ran for 7 to 11 cycles, a sample-barcoded 5' primer and a J-beta primer mix were used. Via MiXCR, TCRdb re-called the 5' RACE reads, giving one row per CDR3 protein. The sample holds 710,000 or so distinct CDR3 sequences, around 32% seen once. This clonotype was picked up many times. The antigen remains unidentified. The length of the CDR3 is 13 residues. Trimming cost V 6 bases and J 5 bases, with 13 bases left between them. Germline values: CDR1 LGHNT, CDR2 FRNRAP. The TCR sequence derives from an elderly woman in good health. Sequencing input: blood. The J gene is TRBJ2-5, the V gene TRBV12-5; D possibly corresponds to TRBD2 (6 bases). CDR3 in DNA: TGTGCTAGTGGGCTGCTAGCGTGGGAGACCCAGTACTTC. Protein product: CASGLLAWETQYF.